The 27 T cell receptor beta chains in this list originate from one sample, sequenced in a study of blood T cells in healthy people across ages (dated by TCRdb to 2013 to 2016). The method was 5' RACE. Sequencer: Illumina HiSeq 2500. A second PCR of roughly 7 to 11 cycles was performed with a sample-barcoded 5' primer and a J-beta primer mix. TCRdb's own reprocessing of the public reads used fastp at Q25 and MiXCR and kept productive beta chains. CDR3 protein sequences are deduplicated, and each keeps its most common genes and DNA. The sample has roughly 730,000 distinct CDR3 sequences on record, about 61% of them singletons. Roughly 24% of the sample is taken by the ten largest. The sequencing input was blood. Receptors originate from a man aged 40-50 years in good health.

CDR3 nucleotide sequence: TGTGCCAGCAGTCCAAGGGCAGTCCCTACCAACTATGGCTACACCTTC. It specifies CASSPRAVPTNYGYTF. The J gene is TRBJ1-2, the V gene TRBV12-3 or TRBV12-4; D remains unclear. Trimming pared 5 bases from V and 2 bases from J, leaving 18 bases between. This CDR3 contains 16 residues.

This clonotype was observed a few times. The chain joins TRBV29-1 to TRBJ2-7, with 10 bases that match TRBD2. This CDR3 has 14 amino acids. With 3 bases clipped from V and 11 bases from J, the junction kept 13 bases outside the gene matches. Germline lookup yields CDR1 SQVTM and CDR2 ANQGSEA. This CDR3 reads CSVDGSSGSQVEYF. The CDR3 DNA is TGCAGCGTTGATGGGTCTAGCGGGAGCCAAGTCGAGTACTTC.

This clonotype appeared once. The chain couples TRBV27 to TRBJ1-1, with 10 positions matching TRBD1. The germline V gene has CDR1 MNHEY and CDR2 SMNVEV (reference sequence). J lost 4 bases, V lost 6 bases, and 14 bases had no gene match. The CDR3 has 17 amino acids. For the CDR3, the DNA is TGTGCCAGCAGCCTTTTCGTGACAGGGGGCTTCCCCACTGAAGCTTTCTTT. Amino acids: CASSLFVTGGFPTEAFF.

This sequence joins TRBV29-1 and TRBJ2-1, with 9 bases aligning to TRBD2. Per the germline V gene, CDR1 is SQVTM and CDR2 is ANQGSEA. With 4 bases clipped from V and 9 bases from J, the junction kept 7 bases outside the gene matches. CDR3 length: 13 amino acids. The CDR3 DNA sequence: TGCAGCGTTGCTCAGCGGGAGGAGAGTGAGCAGTTCTTC. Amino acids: CSVAQREESEQFF.

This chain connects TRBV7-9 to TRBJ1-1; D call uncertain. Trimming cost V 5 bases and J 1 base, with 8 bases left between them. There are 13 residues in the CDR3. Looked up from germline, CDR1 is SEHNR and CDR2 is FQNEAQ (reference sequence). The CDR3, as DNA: TGTGCCAGCAGCGCACAAAGGAACACTGAAGCTTTCTTT. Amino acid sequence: CASSAQRNTEAFF.

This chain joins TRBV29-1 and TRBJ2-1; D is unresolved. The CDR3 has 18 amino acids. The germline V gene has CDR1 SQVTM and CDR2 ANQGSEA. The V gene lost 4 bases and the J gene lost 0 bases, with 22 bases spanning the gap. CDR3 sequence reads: CSVVGGIRLESSYNEQFF. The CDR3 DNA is TGCAGCGTTGTGGGTGGGATTCGTTTGGAAAGCTCCTACAATGAGCAGTTCTTC.

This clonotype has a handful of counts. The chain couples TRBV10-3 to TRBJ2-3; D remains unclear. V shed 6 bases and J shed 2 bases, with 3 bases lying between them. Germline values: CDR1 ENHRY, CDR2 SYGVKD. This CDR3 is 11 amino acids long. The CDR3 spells CAISNTDTQYF. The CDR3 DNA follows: TGTGCCATCAGCAACACAGATACGCAGTATTTT.

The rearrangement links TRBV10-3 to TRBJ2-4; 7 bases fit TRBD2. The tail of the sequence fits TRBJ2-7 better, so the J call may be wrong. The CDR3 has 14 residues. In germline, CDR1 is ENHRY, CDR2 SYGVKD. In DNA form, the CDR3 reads TGTGCCATCAGTCGGGCGGGAGTTGGATACGAGCAGTACTTC. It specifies CAISRAGVGYEQYF.

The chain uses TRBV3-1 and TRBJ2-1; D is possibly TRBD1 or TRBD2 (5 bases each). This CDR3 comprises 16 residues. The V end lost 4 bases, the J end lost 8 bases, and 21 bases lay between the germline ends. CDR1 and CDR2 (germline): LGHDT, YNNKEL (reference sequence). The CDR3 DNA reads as TGTGCCAGCAGCCGAAGATCCGGGACCGTTATCCATGAGCAGTTCTTC. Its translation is CASSRRSGTVIHEQFF.

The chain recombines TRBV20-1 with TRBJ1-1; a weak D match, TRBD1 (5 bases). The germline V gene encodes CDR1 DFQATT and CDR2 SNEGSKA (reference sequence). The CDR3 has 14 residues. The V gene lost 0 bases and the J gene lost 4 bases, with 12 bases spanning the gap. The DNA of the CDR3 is TGCAGTGCTAGAGAGAGGGGACGGACCACTGAAGCTTTCTTT. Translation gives CSARERGRTTEAFF.

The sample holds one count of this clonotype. This CDR3 reads CASSRIIAGNEKLFF. The CDR3 DNA reads as TGTGCCAGCAGTCGGATCATCGCAGGAAATGAAAAACTGTTTTTT. The rearrangement uses TRBV6-2 or TRBV6-3 and TRBJ1-4; D is uncertain. CDR1 is MNHEY and CDR2 is SVGEGT in the germline V gene. This CDR3 is built from 15 residues. With 5 bases removed from V and 5 bases from J, the gap between germline ends came to 15 bases.

The DNA for the CDR3 is TGCAGTGCTAACAGGGCCACAGATACGCAGTATTTT. Translation: CSANRATDTQYF. The chain has TRBV20-1 and TRBJ2-3, with D possibly TRBD1 on 6 matching bases. Germline values: CDR1 DFQATT, CDR2 SNEGSKA (reference sequence). Trimming left V 4 bases short and J 2 bases short, with 7 bases between. The CDR3 is made up of 12 amino acids.

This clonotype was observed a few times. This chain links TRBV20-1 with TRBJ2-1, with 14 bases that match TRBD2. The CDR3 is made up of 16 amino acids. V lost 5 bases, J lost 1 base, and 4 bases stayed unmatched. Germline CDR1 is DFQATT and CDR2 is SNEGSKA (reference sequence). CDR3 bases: TGCAGTGCTGCTGGGACTAGCGGGAGTTCCTACAATGAGCAGTTCTTC. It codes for CSAAGTSGSSYNEQFF.

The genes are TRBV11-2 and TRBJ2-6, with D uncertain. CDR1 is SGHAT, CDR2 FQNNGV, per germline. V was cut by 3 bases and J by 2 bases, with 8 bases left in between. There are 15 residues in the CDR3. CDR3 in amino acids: CASSFNSAGANVLTF. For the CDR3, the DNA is TGTGCCAGCAGCTTTAACTCTGCTGGGGCCAACGTCCTGACTTTC.

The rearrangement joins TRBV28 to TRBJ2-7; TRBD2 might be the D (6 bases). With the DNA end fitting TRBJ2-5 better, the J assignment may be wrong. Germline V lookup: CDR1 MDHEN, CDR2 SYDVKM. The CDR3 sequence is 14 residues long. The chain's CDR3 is CASSEAGGSGTQYF. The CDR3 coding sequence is TGTGCCAGCAGCGAAGCTGGGGGGTCTGGGACCCAGTACTTC.

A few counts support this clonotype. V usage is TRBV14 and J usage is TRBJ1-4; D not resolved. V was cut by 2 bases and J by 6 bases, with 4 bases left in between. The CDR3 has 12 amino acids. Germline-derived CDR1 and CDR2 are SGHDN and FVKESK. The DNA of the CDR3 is TGTGCCAGCAGCCAATTTTATGAAAAACTGTTTTTT. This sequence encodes CASSQFYEKLFF.

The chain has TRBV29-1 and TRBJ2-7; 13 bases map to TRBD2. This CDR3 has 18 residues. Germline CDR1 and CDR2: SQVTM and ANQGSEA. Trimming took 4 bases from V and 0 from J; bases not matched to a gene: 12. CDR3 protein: CSVAGLAGERRSSYEQYF. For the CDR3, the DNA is TGCAGCGTTGCAGGACTAGCGGGGGAGAGGAGAAGCTCCTACGAGCAGTACTTC.

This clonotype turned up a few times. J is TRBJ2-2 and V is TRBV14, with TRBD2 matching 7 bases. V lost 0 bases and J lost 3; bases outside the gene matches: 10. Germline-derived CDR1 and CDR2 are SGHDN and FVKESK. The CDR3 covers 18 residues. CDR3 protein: CASSQDRGGRGYTGELFF. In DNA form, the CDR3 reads TGTGCCAGCAGCCAAGATCGCGGGGGAAGGGGATACACCGGGGAGCTGTTTTTT.

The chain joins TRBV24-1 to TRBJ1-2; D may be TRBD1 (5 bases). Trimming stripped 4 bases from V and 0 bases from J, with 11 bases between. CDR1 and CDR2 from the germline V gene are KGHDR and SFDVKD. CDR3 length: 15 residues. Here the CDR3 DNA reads TGTGCCACCAGTGAGGGGAGGGGAGCTAACTATGGCTACACCTTC. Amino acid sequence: CATSEGRGANYGYTF.

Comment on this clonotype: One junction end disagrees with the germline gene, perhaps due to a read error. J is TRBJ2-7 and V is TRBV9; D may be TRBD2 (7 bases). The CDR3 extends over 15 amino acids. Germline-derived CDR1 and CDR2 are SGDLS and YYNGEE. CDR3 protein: CASSAGTSGAYERYF. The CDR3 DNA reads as TGTGCCAGCAGCGCCGGGACAAGCGGGGCCTACGAGCGGTACTTC. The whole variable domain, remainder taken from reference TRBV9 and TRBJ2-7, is DSGVTQTPKHLITATGQRVTLRCSPRSGDLSVYWYQQSLDQGLQFLIQYYNGEERAKGNILERFSAQQFPDLHSELNLSSLELGDSALYFCASSAGTSGAYERYFGPGTRLTVT.

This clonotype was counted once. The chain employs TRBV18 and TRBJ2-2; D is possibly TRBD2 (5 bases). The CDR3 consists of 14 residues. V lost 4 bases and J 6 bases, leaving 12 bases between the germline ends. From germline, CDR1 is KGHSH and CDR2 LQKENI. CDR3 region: CASSLNQEAGELFF. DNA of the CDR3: TGTGCCAGCTCACTGAATCAGGAGGCCGGGGAGCTGTTTTTT.

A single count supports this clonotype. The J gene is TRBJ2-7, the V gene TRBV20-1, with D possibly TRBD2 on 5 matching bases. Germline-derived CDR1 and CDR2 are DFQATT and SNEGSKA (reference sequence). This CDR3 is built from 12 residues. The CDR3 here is CRASTKSYEQYF. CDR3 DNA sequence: TGCAGGGCTTCGACTAAGTCCTACGAGCAGTACTTC.

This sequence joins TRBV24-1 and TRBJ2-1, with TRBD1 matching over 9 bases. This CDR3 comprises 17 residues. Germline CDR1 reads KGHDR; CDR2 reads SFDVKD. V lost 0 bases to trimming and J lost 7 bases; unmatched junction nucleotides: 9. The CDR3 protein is CATSDLSLSGTGNEQFF. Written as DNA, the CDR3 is TGTGCCACCAGTGATTTGTCGCTGAGCGGGACAGGGAATGAGCAGTTCTTC.

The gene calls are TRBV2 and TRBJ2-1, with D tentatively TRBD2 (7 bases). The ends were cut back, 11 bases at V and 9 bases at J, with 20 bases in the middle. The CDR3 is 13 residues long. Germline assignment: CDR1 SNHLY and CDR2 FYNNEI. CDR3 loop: CAVKTGGGGEQFF. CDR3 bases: TGTGCCGTAAAGACTGGCGGGGGCGGTGAGCAGTTCTTC.

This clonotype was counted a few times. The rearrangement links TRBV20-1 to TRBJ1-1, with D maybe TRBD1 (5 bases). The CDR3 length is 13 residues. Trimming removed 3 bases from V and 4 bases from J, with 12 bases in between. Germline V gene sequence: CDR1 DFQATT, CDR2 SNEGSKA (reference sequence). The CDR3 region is CSARGVLGTEAFF. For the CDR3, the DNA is TGCAGTGCTAGGGGGGTATTGGGCACTGAAGCTTTCTTT.

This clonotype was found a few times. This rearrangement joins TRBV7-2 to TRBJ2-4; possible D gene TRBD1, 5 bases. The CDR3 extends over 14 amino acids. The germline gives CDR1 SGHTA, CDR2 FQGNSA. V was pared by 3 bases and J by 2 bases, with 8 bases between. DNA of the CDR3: TGTGCCAGCAGCTTTGGACAAACCAAAAACATTCAGTACTTC. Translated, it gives CASSFGQTKNIQYF.

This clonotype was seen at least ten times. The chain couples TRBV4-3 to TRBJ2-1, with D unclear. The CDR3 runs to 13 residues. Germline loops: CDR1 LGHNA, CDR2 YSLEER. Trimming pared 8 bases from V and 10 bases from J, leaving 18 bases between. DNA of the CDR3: TGCGCCAGCTCCCAAATCCCACAATCGGAGCAGTTCTTC. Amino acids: CASSQIPQSEQFF.